Given below is one TCR beta chain in context. As yet, its antigen is unknown. This sample is drawn from a study of OX40 agonist ivuxolimab in advanced cancers. The wider study: Patients received intravenous ivuxolimab every 2 weeks at 0.01 to 10 mg/kg.

Produced via immunoSEQ multiplex PCR; TCRdb's table is partial and in-frame only. Here the sample spans around 60,000 clones, about 93% being singletons. Drawing of blood for sampling happened at baseline, at cycle 4 day 1, and at cycle 7 day 1. Study observations and caveats: CD4+ T cells averaged fewer expanded clones than CD8+ T cells.

The junction had 4 bases not matched to a gene; V was cut back by 5 bases and J by 2 bases. Germline V gene lookup returns CDR1 MNHEY and CDR2 SMNVEV (reference sequence). CDR3 length equals 14 residues. This TCR was sampled from an adult with an advanced solid tumor such as melanoma, head and neck, liver or kidney cancer. The sample consisted of CD4+ or CD8+ T cells sorted from blood, taken in a trial of the OX40 agonist ivuxolimab. The chain joins TRBV27 to TRBJ2-7; 9 bases line up with TRBD1. The CDR3 sequence: CASSVYRGPYEQYF. The CDR3 DNA follows: TGTGCCAGCAGTGTATACAGGGGGCCCTACGAGCAGTACTTC.